Detailed here is one T cell receptor (beta chain). The V and J ends lost 8 bases and 8 bases respectively, with 9 bases between them. Germline lookup yields CDR1 SGHVS and CDR2 FNYEAQ. The CDR3 totals 10 residues. TCRdb fed the reads into MiXCR, producing one record per CDR3 protein. The sample yields some 180,000 distinct CDR3 sequences, 17% seen once. The source of the sample is a study of T cell repertoires in cytomegalovirus infection. Study in general: An indication of both CMV infection and matching HLA type came from public TCR beta signatures.

This sequence was found in a human donor in good health (CMV status not recorded). Some clones in this sample may be carry-over from other donors' samples. Sample: CD8+ T cells from PBMCs. The gene calls are TRBV7-6 and TRBJ1-2; perhaps TRBD1 as D (5 bases). CDR3 in amino acids: CASGTVGYTF. DNA of the CDR3: TGTGCCAGCGGGACGGTGGGCTACACCTTC.